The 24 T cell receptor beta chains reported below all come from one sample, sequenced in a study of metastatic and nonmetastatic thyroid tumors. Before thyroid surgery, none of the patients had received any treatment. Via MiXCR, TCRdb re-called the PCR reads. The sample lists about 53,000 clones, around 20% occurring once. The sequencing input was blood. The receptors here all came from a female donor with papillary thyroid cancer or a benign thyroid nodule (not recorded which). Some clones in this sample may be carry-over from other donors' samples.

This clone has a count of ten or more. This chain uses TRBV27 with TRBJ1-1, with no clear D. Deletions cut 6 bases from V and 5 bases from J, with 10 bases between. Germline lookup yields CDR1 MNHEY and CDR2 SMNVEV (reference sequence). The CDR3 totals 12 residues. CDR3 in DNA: TGTGCCAGCAGCGGCGGACCTACTGAAGCTTTCTTT. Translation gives CASSGGPTEAFF.

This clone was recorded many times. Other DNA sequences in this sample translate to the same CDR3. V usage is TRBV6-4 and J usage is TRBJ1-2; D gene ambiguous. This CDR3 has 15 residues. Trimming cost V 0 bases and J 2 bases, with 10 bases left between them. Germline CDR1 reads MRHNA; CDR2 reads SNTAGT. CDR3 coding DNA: TGTGCCAGCAGTGACTCTATGGGCCCGAACTATGGCTACACCTTC. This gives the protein CASSDSMGPNYGYTF.

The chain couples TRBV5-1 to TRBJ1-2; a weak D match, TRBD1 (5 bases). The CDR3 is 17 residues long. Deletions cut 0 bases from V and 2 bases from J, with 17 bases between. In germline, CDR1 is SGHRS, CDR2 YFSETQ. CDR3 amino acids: CASSLAGGYSLNYGYTF. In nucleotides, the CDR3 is TGCGCCAGCAGCTTGGCCGGGGGGTACAGCCTGAACTATGGCTACACCTTC.

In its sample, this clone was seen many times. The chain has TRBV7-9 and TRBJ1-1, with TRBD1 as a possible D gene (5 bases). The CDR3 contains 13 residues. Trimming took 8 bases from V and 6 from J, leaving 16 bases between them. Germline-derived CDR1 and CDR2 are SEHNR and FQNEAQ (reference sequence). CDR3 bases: TGTGCCAGCGCCTTTCTAGGGGTCTCTGAAGCTTTCTTT. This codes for CASAFLGVSEAFF.

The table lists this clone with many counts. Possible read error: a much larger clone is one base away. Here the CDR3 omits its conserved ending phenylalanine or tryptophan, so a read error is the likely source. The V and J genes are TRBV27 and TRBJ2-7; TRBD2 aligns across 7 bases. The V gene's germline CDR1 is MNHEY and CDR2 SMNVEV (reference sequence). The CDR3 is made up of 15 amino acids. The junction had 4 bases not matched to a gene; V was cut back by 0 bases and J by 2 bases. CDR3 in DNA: TGTGCCAGCAGTTTATCGCTAGCGGACCCCTACGAGCAGTACCTC. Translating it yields CASSLSLADPYEQYL.

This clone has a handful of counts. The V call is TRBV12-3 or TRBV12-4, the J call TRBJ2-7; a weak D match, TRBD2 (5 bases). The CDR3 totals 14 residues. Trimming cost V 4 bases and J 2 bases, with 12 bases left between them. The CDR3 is CASSSRGITYEQYF. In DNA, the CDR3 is TGTGCCAGCAGTTCCCGGGGAATAACCTACGAGCAGTACTTC.

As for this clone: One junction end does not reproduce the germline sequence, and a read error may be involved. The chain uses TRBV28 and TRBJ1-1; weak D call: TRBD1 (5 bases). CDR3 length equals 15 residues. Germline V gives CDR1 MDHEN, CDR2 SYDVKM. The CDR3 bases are TGTGCCAGCAGTTTGTTCGAGAGGGGTCCCCCTGAAGCTGTCTTT. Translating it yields CASSLFERGPPEAVF.

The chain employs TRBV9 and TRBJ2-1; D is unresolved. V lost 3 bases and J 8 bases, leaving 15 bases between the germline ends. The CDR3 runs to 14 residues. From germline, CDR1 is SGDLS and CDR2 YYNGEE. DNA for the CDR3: TGTGCCAGCAGCGACCGTGACCCCTCGTATGAGCAGTTCTTC. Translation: CASSDRDPSYEQFF.

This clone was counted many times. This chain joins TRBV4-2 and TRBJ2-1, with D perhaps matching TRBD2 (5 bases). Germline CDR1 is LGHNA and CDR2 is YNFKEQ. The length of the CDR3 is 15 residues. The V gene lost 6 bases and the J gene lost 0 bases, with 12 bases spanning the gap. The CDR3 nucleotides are TGTGCCAGCAGGAAGCTAGCCGACTCCTACAATGAGCAGTTCTTC. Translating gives CASRKLADSYNEQFF.

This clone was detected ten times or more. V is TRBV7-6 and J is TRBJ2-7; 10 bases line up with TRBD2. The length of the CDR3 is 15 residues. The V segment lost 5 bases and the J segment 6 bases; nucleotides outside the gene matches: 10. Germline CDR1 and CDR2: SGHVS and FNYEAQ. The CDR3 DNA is TGTGCCAGCAGCGCGGACCTAGCGGGAGCTTCCGAGCAGTACTTC. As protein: CASSADLAGASEQYF.

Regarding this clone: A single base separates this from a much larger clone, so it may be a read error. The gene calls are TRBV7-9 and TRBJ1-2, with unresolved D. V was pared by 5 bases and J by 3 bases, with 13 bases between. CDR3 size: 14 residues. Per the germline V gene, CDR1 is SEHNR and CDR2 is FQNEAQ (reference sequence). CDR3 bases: TGTGCCAGCAGCCCGGCACTGAAGGACTATGGCTACACCTTC. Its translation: CASSPALKDYGYTF.

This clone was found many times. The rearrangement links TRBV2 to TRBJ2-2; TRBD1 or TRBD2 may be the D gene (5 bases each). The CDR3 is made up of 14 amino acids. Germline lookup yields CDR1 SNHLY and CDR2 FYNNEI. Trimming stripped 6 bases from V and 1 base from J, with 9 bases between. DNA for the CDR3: TGTGCCAGCAGGGGGGACGGGAACACCGGGGAGCTGTTTTTT. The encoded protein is CASRGDGNTGELFF.

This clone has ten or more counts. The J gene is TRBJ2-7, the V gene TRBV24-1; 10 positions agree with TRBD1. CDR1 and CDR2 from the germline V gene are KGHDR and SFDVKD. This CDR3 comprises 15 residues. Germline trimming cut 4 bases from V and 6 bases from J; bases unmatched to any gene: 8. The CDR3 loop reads CATSDPSTGGFEQYF. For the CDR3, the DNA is TGTGCCACCAGTGACCCCTCGACAGGGGGCTTCGAGCAGTACTTC.

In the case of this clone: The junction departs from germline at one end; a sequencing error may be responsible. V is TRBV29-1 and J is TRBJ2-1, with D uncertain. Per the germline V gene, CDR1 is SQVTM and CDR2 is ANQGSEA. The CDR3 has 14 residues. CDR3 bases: TGCAGCGGCCGCAGTGGAAAGGCGAACAATGCGCAGTTCTTC. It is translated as CSGRSGKANNAQFF.

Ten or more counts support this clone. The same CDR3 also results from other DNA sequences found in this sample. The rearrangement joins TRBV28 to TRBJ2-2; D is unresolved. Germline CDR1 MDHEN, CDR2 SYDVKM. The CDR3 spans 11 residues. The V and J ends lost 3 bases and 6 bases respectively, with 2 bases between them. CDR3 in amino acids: CASSFPGELFF. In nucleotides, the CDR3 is TGTGCCAGCAGTTTCCCCGGGGAGCTGTTTTTT.

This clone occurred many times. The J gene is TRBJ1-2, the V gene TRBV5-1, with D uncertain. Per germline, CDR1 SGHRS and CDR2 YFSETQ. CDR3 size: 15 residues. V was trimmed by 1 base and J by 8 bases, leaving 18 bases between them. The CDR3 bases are TGCGCCAGCAGCTTGTACGCCCCACAGACTGGAGGCTACACCTTC. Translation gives CASSLYAPQTGGYTF.

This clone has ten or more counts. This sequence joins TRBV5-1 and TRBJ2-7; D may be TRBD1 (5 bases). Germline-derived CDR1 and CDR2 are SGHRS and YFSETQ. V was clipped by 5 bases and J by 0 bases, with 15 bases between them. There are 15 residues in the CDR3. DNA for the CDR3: TGCGCCAGCAGAAGGGCAGGGCTAAGCTCCTACGAGCAGTACTTC. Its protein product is CASRRAGLSSYEQYF.

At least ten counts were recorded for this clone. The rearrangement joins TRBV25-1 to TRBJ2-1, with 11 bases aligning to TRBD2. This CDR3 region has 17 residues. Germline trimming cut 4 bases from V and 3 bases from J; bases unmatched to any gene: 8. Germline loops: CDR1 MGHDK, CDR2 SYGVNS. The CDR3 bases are TGTGCCAGCAGTGGGGGGTTACTAGCGGGAGACTACAATGAGCAGTTCTTC. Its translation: CASSGGLLAGDYNEQFF.

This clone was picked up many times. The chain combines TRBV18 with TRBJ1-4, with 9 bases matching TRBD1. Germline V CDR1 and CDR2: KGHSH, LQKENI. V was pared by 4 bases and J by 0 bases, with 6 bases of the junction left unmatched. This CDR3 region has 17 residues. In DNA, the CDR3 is TGTGCCAGCTCACTAGGACAGGGGCCAGCAACTAATGAAAAACTGTTTTTT. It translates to CASSLGQGPATNEKLFF. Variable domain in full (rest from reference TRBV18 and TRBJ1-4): NAGVMQNPRHLVRRRGQEARLRCSPMKGHSHVYWYRQLPEEGLKFMVYLQKENIIDESGMPKERFSAEFPKEGPSILRIQQVVRGDSAAYFCASSLGQGPATNEKLFFGSGTQLSVL.

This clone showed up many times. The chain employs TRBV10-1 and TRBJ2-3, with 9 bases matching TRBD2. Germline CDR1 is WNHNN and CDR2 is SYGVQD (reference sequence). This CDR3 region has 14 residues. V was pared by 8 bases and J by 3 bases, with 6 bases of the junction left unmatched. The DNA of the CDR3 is TGCGCCAGCCATAGCGGGAGTGGTACAGATACGCAGTATTTT. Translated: CASHSGSGTDTQYF.

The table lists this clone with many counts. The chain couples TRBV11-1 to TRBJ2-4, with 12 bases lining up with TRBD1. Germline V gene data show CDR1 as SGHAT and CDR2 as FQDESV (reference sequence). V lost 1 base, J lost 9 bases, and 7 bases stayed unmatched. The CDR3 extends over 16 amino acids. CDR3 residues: CASSLGAGTGGSIQYF. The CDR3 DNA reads TGTGCCAGCAGCTTAGGCGCCGGGACAGGGGGCAGCATTCAGTACTTC.

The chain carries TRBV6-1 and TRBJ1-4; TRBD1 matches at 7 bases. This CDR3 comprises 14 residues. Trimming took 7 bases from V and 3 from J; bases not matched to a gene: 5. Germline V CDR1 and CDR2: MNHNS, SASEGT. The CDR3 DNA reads TGTGCCAGCATAGCTACAGGGGCTAATGAAAAACTGTTTTTT. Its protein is CASIATGANEKLFF.

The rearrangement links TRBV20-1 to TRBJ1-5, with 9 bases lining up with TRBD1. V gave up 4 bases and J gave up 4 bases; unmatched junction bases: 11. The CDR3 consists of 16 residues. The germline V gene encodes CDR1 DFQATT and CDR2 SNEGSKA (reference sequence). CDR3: CSAIYPGQGMNQPQHF. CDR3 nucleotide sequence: TGCAGTGCTATATATCCCGGACAGGGGATGAATCAGCCCCAGCATTTT.

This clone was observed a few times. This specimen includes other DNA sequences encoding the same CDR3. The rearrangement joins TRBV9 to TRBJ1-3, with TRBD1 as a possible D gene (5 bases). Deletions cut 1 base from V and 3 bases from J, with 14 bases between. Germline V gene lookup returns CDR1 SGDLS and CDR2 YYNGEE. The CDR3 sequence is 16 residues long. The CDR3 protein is CASSVSWSGNGNTIYF. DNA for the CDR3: TGTGCCAGCAGCGTAAGCTGGTCAGGGAATGGAAACACCATATATTTT.